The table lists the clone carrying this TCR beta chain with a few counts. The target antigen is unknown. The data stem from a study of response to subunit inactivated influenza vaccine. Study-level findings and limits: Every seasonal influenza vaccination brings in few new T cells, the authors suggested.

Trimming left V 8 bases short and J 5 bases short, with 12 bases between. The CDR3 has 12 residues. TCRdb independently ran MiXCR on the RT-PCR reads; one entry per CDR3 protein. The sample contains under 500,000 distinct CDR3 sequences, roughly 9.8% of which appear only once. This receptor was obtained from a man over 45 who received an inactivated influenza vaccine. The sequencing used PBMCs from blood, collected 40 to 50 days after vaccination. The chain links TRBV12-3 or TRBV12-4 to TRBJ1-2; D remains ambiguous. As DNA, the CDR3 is TGTGCCAGCCAGACATCGCGGTATGGCTACACCTTC. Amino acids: CASQTSRYGYTF.